The clone carrying this T cell receptor (beta chain) was detected many times. The antigen remains undetermined. This sample was taken from a study of response to subunit inactivated influenza vaccine. The study's findings and limits: Each seasonal influenza vaccination, the authors suggested, recruits few new T cells.

TCRdb independently ran MiXCR on the RT-PCR reads; one entry per CDR3 protein. Among about 700,000 distinct CDR3 sequences, roughly 14% were seen once, and the ten largest hold around 6.5%. There are 13 residues in the CDR3. Germline V gene lookup returns CDR1 SQVTM and CDR2 ANQGSEA. Trimming stripped 2 bases from V and 2 bases from J, with 9 bases between. The TCR originated in a man over 45 who received an inactivated influenza vaccine. V usage is TRBV29-1 and J usage is TRBJ2-5, with D possibly called TRBD1 or TRBD2 (5 bases each). The sample here was PBMCs from blood, taken around 14 days before vaccination. CDR3 nucleotides: TGCAGCGTTGAACCTGGGGGACAAGAGACCCAGTACTTC. It translates to CSVEPGGQETQYF. Supplemented by reference TRBV29-1 and TRBJ2-5, the full variable domain reads SAVISQKPSRDICQRGTSLTIQCQVDSQVTMMFWYRQQPGQSLTLIATANQGSEATYESGFVIDKFPISRPNLTFSTLTVSNMSPEDSSIYLCSVEPGGQETQYFGPGTRLLVL.